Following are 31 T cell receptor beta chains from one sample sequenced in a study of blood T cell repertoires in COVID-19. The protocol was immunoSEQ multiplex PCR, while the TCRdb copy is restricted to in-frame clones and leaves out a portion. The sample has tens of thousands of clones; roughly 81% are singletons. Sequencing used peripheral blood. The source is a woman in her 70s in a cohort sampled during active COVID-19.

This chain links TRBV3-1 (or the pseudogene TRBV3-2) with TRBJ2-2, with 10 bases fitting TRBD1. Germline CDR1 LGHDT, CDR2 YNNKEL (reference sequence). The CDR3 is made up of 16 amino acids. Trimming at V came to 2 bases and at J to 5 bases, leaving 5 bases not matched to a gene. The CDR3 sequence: CASSQRGTGETGELFF. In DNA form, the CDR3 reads TGTGCCAGCAGCCAAAGGGGGACAGGGGAAACCGGGGAGCTGTTTTTT.

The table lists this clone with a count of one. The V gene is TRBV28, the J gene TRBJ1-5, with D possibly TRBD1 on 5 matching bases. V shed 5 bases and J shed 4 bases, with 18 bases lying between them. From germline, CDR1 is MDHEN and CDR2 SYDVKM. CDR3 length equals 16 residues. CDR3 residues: CASSLPGGGANQPQHF. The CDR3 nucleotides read TGTGCCAGCAGTCTCCCCGGGGGGGGAGCTAATCAGCCCCAGCATTTT.

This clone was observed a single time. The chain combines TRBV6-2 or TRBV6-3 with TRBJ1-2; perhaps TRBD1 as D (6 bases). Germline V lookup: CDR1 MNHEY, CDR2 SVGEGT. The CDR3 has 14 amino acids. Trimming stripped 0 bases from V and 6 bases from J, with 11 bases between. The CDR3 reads CASSYSQAGDGYTF. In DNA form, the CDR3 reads TGTGCCAGCAGTTACTCCCAGGCAGGGGATGGCTACACCTTC.

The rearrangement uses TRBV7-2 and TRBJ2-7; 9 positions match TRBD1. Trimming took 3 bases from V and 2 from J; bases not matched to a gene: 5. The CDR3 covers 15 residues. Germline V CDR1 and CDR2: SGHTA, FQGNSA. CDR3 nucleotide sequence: TGTGCCAGCAGCTTCGGACAGGGGAGAGCCTACGAGCAGTACTTC. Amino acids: CASSFGQGRAYEQYF. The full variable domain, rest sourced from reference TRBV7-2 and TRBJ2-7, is GAGVSQSPSNKVTEKGKDVELRCDPISGHTALYWYRQSLGQGLEFLIYFQGNSAPDKSGLPSDRFSAERTGGSVSTLTIQRTQQEDSAVYLCASSFGQGRAYEQYFGPGTRLTVT.

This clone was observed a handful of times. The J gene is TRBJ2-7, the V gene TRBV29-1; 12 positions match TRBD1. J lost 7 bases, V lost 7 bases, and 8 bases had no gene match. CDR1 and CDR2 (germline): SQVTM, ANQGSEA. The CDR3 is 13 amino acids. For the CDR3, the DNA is TGCAGCGCTGGGGGACAGGGGGCTTTTGAGCAGTACTTC. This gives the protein CSAGGQGAFEQYF.

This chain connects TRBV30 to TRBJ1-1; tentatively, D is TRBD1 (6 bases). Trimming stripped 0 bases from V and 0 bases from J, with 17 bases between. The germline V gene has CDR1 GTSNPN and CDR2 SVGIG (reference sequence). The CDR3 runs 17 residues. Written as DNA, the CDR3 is TGTGCCTGGAGTGTTGGGCGGCAGGGGAACATGAACACTGAAGCTTTCTTT. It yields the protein CAWSVGRQGNMNTEAFF.

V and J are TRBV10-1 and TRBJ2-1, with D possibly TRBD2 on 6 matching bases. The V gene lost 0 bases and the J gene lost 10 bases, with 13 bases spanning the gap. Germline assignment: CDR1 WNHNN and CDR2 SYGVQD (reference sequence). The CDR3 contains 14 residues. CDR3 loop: CASSESGSAGEQFF. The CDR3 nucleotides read TGCGCCAGCAGTGAGTCCGGATCGGCGGGGGAGCAGTTCTTC.

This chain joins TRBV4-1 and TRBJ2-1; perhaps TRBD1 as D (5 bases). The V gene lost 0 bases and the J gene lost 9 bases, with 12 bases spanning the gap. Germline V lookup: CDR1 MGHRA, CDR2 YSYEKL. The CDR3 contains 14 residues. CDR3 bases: TGCGCCAGCAGCCAAGACACAGGTCTCGCTGAGCAGTTCTTC. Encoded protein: CASSQDTGLAEQFF.

CDR3: CASSPLASGSSYEQYF. The CDR3 nucleotides are TGTGCCAGCTCACCATTGGCTAGCGGCAGCTCCTACGAGCAGTACTTC. The chain has TRBV18 and TRBJ2-7, with TRBD2 matching over 7 bases. Losses at the gene ends were 2 bases for V and 0 bases for J; bases not matched to a gene: 7. The CDR3 is 16 residues long. The germline CDR1 and CDR2 sequences are KGHSH and LQKENI.

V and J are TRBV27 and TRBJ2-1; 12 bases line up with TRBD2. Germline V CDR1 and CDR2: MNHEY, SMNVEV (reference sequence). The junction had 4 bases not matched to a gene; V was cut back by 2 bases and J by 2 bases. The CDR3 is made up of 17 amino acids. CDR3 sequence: CASSLMTSGRPYNEQFF. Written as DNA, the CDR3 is TGTGCCAGCAGTTTAATGACTAGCGGGAGACCCTACAATGAGCAGTTCTTC.

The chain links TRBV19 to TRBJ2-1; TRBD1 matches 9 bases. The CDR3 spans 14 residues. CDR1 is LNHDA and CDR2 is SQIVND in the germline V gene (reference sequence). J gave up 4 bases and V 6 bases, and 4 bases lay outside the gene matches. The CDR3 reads CASRNRGPYNEQFF. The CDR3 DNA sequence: TGTGCCAGTAGAAACAGGGGGCCTTACAATGAGCAGTTCTTC.

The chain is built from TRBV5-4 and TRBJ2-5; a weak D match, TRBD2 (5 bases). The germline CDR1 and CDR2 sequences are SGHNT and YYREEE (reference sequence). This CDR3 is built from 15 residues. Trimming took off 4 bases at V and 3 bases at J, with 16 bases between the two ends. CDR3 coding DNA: TGTGCCAGCAGCACGATAGGACGGAGGAAAGAGACCCAGTACTTC. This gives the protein CASSTIGRRKETQYF. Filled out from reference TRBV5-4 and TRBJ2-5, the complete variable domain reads ETGVTQSPTHLIKTRGQQVTLRCSSQSGHNTVSWYQQALGQGPQFIFQYYREEENGRGNFPPRFSGLQFPNYSSELNVNALELDDSALYLCASSTIGRRKETQYFGPGTRLLVL.

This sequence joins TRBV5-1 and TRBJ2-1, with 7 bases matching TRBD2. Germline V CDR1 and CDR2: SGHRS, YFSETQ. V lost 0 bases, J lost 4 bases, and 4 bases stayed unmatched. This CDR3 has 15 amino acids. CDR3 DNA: TGCGCCAGCAGCTTGGCCCTAGCGGAGTACAATGAGCAGTTCTTC. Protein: CASSLALAEYNEQFF. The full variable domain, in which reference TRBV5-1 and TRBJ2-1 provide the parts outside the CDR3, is KAGVTQTPRYLIKTRGQQVTLSCSPISGHRSVSWYQQTPGQGLQFLFEYFSETQRNKGNFPGRFSGRQFSNSRSEMNVSTLELGDSALYLCASSLALAEYNEQFFGPGTRLTVL.

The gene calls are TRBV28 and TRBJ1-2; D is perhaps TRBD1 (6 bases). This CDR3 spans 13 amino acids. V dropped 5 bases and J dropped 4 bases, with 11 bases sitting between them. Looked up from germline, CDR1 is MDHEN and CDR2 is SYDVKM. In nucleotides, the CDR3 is TGTGCCAGCAGTCAACAGGGACGCTATGGCTACACCTTC. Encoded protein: CASSQQGRYGYTF.

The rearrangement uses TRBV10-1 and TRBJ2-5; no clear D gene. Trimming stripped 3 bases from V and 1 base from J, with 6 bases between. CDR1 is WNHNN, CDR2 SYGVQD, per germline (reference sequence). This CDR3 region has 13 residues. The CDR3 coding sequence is TGCGCCAGCAGTGATGGCCCCCAAGAGACCCAGTACTTC. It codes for CASSDGPQETQYF.

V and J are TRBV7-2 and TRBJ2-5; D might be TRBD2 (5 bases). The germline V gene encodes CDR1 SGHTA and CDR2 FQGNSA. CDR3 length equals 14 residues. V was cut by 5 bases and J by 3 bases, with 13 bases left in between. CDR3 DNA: TGTGCCAGCAGCCCCCGTTGGCGGGAAGAGACCCAGTACTTC. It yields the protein CASSPRWREETQYF.

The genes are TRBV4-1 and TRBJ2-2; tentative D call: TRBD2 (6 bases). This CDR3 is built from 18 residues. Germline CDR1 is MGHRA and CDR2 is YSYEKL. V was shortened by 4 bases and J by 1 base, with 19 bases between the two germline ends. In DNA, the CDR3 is TGCGCCAGCAGCCTCCCCTTTGGGGTAGCGGTGAACACCGGGGAGCTGTTTTTT. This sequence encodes CASSLPFGVAVNTGELFF.

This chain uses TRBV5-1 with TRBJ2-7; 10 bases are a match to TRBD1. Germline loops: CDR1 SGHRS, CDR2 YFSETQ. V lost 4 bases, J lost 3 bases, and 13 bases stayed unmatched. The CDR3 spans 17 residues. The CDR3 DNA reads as TGCGCCAGCAGCCTCTCACGCCGACAGGGGGCCCACTACGAGCAGTACTTC. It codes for CASSLSRRQGAHYEQYF.

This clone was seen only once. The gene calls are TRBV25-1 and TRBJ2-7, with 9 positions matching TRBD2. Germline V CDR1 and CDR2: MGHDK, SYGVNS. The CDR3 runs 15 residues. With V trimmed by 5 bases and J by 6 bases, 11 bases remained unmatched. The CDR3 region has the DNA TGTGCCAGCAGTTCAGCGGGAGGACTGTATCGCGAGCAGTACTTC. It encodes CASSSAGGLYREQYF.

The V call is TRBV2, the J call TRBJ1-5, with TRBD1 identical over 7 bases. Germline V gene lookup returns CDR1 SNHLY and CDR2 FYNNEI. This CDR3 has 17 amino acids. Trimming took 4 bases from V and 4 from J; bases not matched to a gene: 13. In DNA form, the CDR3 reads TGTGCCAGCAGTGGGGGGGACAGCCTTTCTTATAATCAGCCCCAGCATTTT. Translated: CASSGGDSLSYNQPQHF.

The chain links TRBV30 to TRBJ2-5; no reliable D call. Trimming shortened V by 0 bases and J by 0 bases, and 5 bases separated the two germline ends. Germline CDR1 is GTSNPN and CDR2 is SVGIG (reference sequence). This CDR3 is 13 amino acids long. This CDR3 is CAWSVIYQETQYF. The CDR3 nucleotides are TGTGCCTGGAGTGTAATATACCAAGAGACCCAGTACTTC.

CDR3 loop: CASSLATGVIEQYF. CDR3 DNA sequence: TGTGCCAGCAGCTTAGCGACAGGGGTTATTGAGCAGTACTTC. The genes are TRBV7-2 and TRBJ2-7; 8 nucleotides agree with TRBD1. The CDR3 extends over 14 amino acids. The V segment lost 0 bases and the J segment 7 bases; nucleotides outside the gene matches: 5. The germline gives CDR1 SGHTA, CDR2 FQGNSA.

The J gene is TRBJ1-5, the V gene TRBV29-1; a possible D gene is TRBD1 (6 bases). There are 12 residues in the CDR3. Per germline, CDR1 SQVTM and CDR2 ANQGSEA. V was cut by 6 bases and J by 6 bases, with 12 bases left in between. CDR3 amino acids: CSVHREGQPQHF. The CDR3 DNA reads TGCAGCGTACACAGGGAGGGTCAGCCCCAGCATTTT.

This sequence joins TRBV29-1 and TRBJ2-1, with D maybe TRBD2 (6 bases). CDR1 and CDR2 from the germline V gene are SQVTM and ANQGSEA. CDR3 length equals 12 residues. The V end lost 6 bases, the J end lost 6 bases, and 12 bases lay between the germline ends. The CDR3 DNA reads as TGCAGCGTCGCGCGGGGCCTCAATGAGCAGTTCTTC. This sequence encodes CSVARGLNEQFF.

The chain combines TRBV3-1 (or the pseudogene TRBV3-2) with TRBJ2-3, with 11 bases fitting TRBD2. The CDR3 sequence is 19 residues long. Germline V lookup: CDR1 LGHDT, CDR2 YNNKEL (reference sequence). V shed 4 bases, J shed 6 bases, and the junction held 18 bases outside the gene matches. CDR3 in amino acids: CASSPRGETSGVGPDTQYF. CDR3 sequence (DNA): TGTGCCAGCAGCCCCCGGGGGGAGACTAGCGGGGTGGGTCCCGATACGCAGTATTTT.

CDR3 sequence (DNA): TGTGCCAGCAGCTTTGAGCGGGGGACCACAGATACGCAGTATTTT. Translation: CASSFERGTTDTQYF. J is TRBJ2-3 and V is TRBV5-8, with 8 positions matching TRBD2. The germline gives CDR1 SGHTS, CDR2 YDEGEE. CDR3 length equals 15 residues. V gave up 2 bases and J gave up 2 bases; unmatched junction bases: 4.

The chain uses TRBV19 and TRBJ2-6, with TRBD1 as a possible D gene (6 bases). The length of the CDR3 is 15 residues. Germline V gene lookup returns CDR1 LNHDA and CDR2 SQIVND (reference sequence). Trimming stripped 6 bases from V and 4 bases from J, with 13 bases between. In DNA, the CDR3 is TGTGCCAGTAGAACCACAGGGATCGGGGCCAACGTCCTGACTTTC. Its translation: CASRTTGIGANVLTF.

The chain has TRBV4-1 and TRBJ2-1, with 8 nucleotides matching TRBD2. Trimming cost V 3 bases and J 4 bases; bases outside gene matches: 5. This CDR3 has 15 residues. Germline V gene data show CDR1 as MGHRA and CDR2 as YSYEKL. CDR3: CASSQVTSGYNEQFF. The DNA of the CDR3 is TGCGCCAGCAGCCAGGTTACTAGCGGTTACAATGAGCAGTTCTTC.

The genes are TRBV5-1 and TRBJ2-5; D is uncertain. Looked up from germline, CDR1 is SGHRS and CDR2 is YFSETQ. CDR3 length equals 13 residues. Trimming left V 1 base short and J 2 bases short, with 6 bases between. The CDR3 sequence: CASSLFRQETQYF. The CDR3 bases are TGCGCCAGCAGCTTGTTCCGGCAAGAGACCCAGTACTTC.

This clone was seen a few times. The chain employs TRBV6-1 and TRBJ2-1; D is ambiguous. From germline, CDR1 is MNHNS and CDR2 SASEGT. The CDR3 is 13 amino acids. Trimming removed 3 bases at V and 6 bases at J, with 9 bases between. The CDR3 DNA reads TGTGCCAGCAGTGACAGGCCCCCCAATGAGCAGTTCTTC. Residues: CASSDRPPNEQFF.

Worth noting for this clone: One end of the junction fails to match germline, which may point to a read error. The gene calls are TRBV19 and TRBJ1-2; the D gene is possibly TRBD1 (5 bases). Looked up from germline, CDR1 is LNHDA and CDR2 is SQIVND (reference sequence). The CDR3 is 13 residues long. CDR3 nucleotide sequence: TGTGCCAGTAGTATAAATGGCCAGGGAAAATCCGGCTTC. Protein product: CASSINGQGKSGF.